Each of the 23 T cell receptor beta chains below was sequenced from the same sample in a study of identical twins. TCRdb analysed the 5' RACE reads with MiXCR anew, one entry per CDR3 protein. The sample has 700,000 or so distinct CDR3 sequences; 8.6% are singletons. The same data also went into a second study, on yellow fever vaccine responses in identical twins.

The sequenced sample was PBMCs. The receptors were sampled from a woman under 30 in good health.

V usage is TRBV3-1 and J usage is TRBJ1-6; D not certain. Germline assignment: CDR1 LGHDT and CDR2 YNNKEL (reference sequence). The CDR3 runs to 12 residues. Trimming pared 0 bases from V and 10 bases from J, leaving 4 bases between. CDR3 coding DNA: TGTGCCAGCAGCCAAGAGGGGTCACCCCTCCACTTT. It specifies CASSQEGSPLHF.

This clonotype was found many times. This rearrangement joins TRBV7-2 to TRBJ2-2; the D is unclear. Trimming removed 1 base at V and 6 bases at J, with 6 bases between. Germline V gene lookup returns CDR1 SGHTA and CDR2 FQGNSA. The CDR3 runs to 13 residues. This chain's CDR3 is CASSLEVPGELFF. In nucleotides, the CDR3 is TGTGCCAGCAGCTTAGAGGTGCCCGGGGAGCTGTTTTTT.

A few counts support this clonotype. The rearrangement links TRBV11-2 to TRBJ1-1; 7 bases map to TRBD1. Germline V gives CDR1 SGHAT, CDR2 FQNNGV. Germline trimming cut 5 bases from V and 1 base from J; bases unmatched to any gene: 4. The length of the CDR3 is 14 residues. As DNA, the CDR3 is TGTGCCAGCAGCCAAAGACAGGGGAACACTGAAGCTTTCTTT. Its protein product is CASSQRQGNTEAFF.

This sequence joins TRBV29-1 and TRBJ2-5; a possible D gene is TRBD2 (6 bases). With 2 bases removed from V and 4 bases from J, the gap between germline ends came to 8 bases. The CDR3 loop spans 12 amino acids. CDR1 is SQVTM and CDR2 is ANQGSEA in the germline V gene. The CDR3 region has the DNA TGCAGCGTTGAACGGGGGACAGAGACCCAGTACTTC. It codes for CSVERGTETQYF.

This clonotype was seen ten or more times. An end of the junction differs from the germline gene, which may be a read error. V and J are TRBV29-1 and TRBJ2-7, with a possible D match to TRBD2 (5 bases). The CDR3 has 13 residues. Per the germline V gene, CDR1 is SQVTM and CDR2 is ANQGSEA. The CDR3: CSVQEGAYYEQYF. The CDR3 nucleotides read TGCAGCGTTCAAGAGGGCGCCTACTACGAGCAGTACTTC.

This clonotype was seen a handful of times. The J gene is TRBJ2-1, the V gene TRBV19; no definite D call. This CDR3 comprises 14 residues. Trimming left V 1 base short and J 5 bases short, with 9 bases between. The germline CDR1 and CDR2 sequences are LNHDA and SQIVND (reference sequence). CDR3 residues: CASSIVSQNNEQFF. In DNA, the CDR3 is TGTGCCAGTAGTATAGTAAGCCAGAACAATGAGCAGTTCTTC.

The chain uses TRBV5-6 and TRBJ1-4; 7 positions agree with TRBD1. The junction had 7 bases not matched to a gene; V was cut back by 0 bases and J by 8 bases. CDR1 and CDR2 from the germline V gene are SGHDT and YYEEEE. The CDR3 runs to 15 residues. The CDR3 region is CASSLGEGAGEKLFF. The CDR3 nucleotides are TGTGCCAGCAGCTTGGGTGAGGGGGCAGGCGAAAAACTGTTTTTT.

This clonotype was seen many times. This chain joins TRBV7-2 and TRBJ2-5; 9 bases fit TRBD2. The CDR3 consists of 14 residues. CDR1 and CDR2 (germline): SGHTA, FQGNSA. J lost 3 bases, V lost 6 bases, and 5 bases had no gene match. The CDR3 here is CASSPASGEETQYF. The CDR3 bases are TGTGCCAGCAGTCCCGCTAGCGGGGAAGAGACCCAGTACTTC.

The rearrangement joins TRBV13 to TRBJ1-3, with 9 bases fitting TRBD1. This CDR3 region has 17 residues. Trimming cost V 4 bases and J 0 bases; bases outside gene matches: 7. CDR1 PRHDT and CDR2 FYEKMQ come from the germline V gene (reference sequence). The CDR3: CASSSRRDRVSGNTIYF. CDR3 nucleotide sequence: TGTGCCAGCAGCTCCCGCCGGGACAGGGTCTCTGGAAACACCATATATTTT.

This clonotype showed up many times. The J gene is TRBJ2-7, the V gene TRBV6-5; D is ambiguous. The CDR3 length is 13 residues. Germline V gene lookup returns CDR1 MNHEY and CDR2 SVGAGI. Trimming shortened V by 2 bases and J by 1 base, and 6 bases separated the two germline ends. This CDR3 is CASSYVGSYEQYF. Written as DNA, the CDR3 is TGTGCCAGCAGTTACGTGGGTTCCTACGAGCAGTACTTC.

CDR3 sequence reads: CASSPKRDYEQYF. CDR3 DNA sequence: TGTGCCAGCTCACCGAAAAGGGACTACGAGCAGTACTTC. The V call is TRBV18, the J call TRBJ2-7; D uncertain. V was trimmed by 3 bases and J by 3 bases, leaving 9 bases between them. The CDR3 contains 13 residues. The germline CDR1 and CDR2 sequences are KGHSH and LQKENI.

The chain joins TRBV20-1 to TRBJ2-5, with 10 bases fitting TRBD2. CDR1 and CDR2 (germline): DFQATT, SNEGSKA (reference sequence). The CDR3 loop spans 13 amino acids. The CDR3 bases are TGCAGGGCCTCCCCTAGCGGGGGCGGGACCCAGTACTTC. Translating gives CRASPSGGGTQYF.

CDR3 in DNA: TGTGCCAGCAGCTTATTCCACGGGAGGGTTGATACGCAGTATTTT. It yields the protein CASSLFHGRVDTQYF. V and J are TRBV11-2 and TRBJ2-3; 8 positions agree with TRBD2. The trim removed 2 bases at V and 6 bases at J, leaving 7 bases unmatched. Germline values: CDR1 SGHAT, CDR2 FQNNGV. There are 15 residues in the CDR3.

This clonotype has ten or more counts. The chain links TRBV20-1 to TRBJ2-3; a possible D gene is TRBD1 (6 bases). V shed 5 bases and J shed 6 bases, with 12 bases lying between them. Germline assignment: CDR1 DFQATT and CDR2 SNEGSKA (reference sequence). CDR3 length equals 12 residues. The CDR3 here is CSAEQGTDTQYF. DNA of the CDR3: TGCAGTGCTGAACAGGGTACGGATACGCAGTATTTT.

V gene TRBV20-1 combines with J gene TRBJ2-1; 9 bases map to TRBD2. The junction had 13 bases not matched to a gene; V was cut back by 3 bases and J by 7 bases. The CDR3 spans 16 residues. Germline V lookup: CDR1 DFQATT, CDR2 SNEGSKA (reference sequence). The CDR3, as DNA: TGCAGTGCTAGCAACCTGCGGGAGGGCCAAGGGAATGAGCAGTTCTTC. Protein product: CSASNLREGQGNEQFF.

This clonotype was seen ten or more times. The rearrangement uses TRBV7-9 and TRBJ2-1; D possibly corresponds to TRBD2 (6 bases). From germline, CDR1 is SEHNR and CDR2 FQNEAQ (reference sequence). The CDR3 spans 14 residues. Deletions cut 5 bases from V and 6 bases from J, with 14 bases between. DNA for the CDR3: TGTGCCAGCAGCCTCACCGGGGGAGCCAATGAGCAGTTCTTC. Translating gives CASSLTGGANEQFF.

This clonotype was seen a few times. The gene calls are TRBV27 and TRBJ2-7; D possibly corresponds to TRBD2 (5 bases). The germline V and J ends were trimmed by 0 bases and 2 bases, with 11 bases remaining between them. The CDR3 consists of 15 residues. Germline loops: CDR1 MNHEY, CDR2 SMNVEV (reference sequence). CDR3 nucleotide sequence: TGTGCCAGCAGTTTATCCCCGGACTCTGCCTACGAGCAGTACTTC. Encoded protein: CASSLSPDSAYEQYF.

The V gene is TRBV7-2, the J gene TRBJ1-1; no reliable D call. Trimming stripped 1 base from V and 0 bases from J, with 9 bases between. Germline-derived CDR1 and CDR2 are SGHTA and FQGNSA. CDR3 length: 15 amino acids. For the CDR3, the DNA is TGTGCCAGCAGCTTAGGGGCTGGCTTGAACACTGAAGCTTTCTTT. Translating gives CASSLGAGLNTEAFF.

V and J are TRBV19 and TRBJ2-1; no definite D call. The V gene lost 0 bases and the J gene lost 7 bases, with 7 bases spanning the gap. In germline, CDR1 is LNHDA, CDR2 SQIVND (reference sequence). CDR3 length: 13 amino acids. This chain's CDR3 is CASSIDPGNEQFF. The DNA for the CDR3 is TGTGCCAGTAGTATAGATCCCGGGAATGAGCAGTTCTTC.

This clonotype occurred many times. The CDR3 loop is CASSRSRVVGSPLHF. The CDR3, as DNA: TGTGCCAGCAGCCGCTCCAGGGTAGTAGGTTCACCCCTCCACTTT. The J gene is TRBJ1-6, the V gene TRBV6-1, with D possibly TRBD1 on 5 matching bases. CDR3 length equals 15 residues. Germline CDR1 is MNHNS and CDR2 is SASEGT. Between the trimmed V and J ends, which lost 6 bases and 9 bases, there was a span of 18 bases.

This clonotype has at least ten counts. The CDR3 sequence is CASRGDWIYNEQFF. CDR3 nucleotide sequence: TGTGCCAGCAGGGGAGACTGGATCTACAATGAGCAGTTCTTC. This sequence joins TRBV27 and TRBJ2-1; possible D gene TRBD2, 5 bases. Germline-derived CDR1 and CDR2 are MNHEY and SMNVEV (reference sequence). This CDR3 is 14 amino acids long. V was shortened by 6 bases and J by 3 bases, with 12 bases between the two germline ends.

This clonotype was seen a handful of times. V is TRBV18 and J is TRBJ2-5; D may be TRBD2 (5 bases). Trimming took 3 bases from V and 5 from J, leaving 16 bases between them. Germline CDR1 reads KGHSH; CDR2 reads LQKENI. The CDR3 contains 15 residues. The CDR3 loop reads CASSPNYDQRETQYF. In DNA form, the CDR3 reads TGTGCCAGCTCACCCAACTACGACCAGCGGGAGACCCAGTACTTC. Supplemented by reference TRBV18 and TRBJ2-5, the full variable domain reads NAGVMQNPRHLVRRRGQEARLRCSPMKGHSHVYWYRQLPEEGLKFMVYLQKENIIDESGMPKERFSAEFPKEGPSILRIQQVVRGDSAAYFCASSPNYDQRETQYFGPGTRLLVL.

This clonotype has more than one count but fewer than ten. CDR3 nucleotide sequence: TGTGCCAGCAGTTTACAGGGAGTCGGGGAGCAGTACTTC. Residues: CASSLQGVGEQYF. The chain has TRBV28 and TRBJ2-7; D possibly uses TRBD1 or TRBD2 (5 bases each). Germline V CDR1 and CDR2: MDHEN, SYDVKM. V shed 2 bases and J shed 7 bases, with 12 bases lying between them. CDR3 size: 13 residues.